This passage covers 26 T cell receptor beta chains from one sample sequenced in a study of cytomegalovirus exposure and HLA in healthy donors. In the PCR, 60 Vbeta and 13 Jbeta primers were used. Generated by immunoSEQ multiplex PCR, the TCRdb table keeps only in-frame clones and is missing some. The data contain approximately 160,000 clones, 82% of them singletons. Input material: PBMCs. Receptors were obtained from a girl between 10 and 17 years old in good health and CMV-seropositive.

The chain recombines TRBV28 with TRBJ2-2; 8 bases are a match to TRBD2. The CDR3 sequence is 13 residues long. V lost 9 bases to trimming and J lost 1 base; unmatched junction nucleotides: 1. Germline loops: CDR1 MDHEN, CDR2 SYDVKM. The CDR3 protein is CASSGMNTGELFF. The CDR3 nucleotides read TGTGCCAGTAGCGGGATGAACACCGGGGAGCTGTTTTTT.

The V and J genes are TRBV7-3 and TRBJ2-1, with TRBD2 identical over 10 bases. This CDR3 is 16 amino acids long. J was trimmed by 6 bases and V by 5 bases; bases with no gene match: 10. Germline V gives CDR1 SGHTA, CDR2 FQGTGA. CDR3 region: CASSKKAGGPVNEQFF. Written as DNA, the CDR3 is TGTGCCAGCAGCAAAAAAGCGGGAGGGCCCGTCAATGAGCAGTTCTTC.

CDR3 amino acids: CASRTEAGVTYEQYF. DNA for the CDR3: TGTGCCAGCAGGACCGAAGCGGGAGTAACTTACGAGCAGTACTTC. V and J are TRBV6-4 and TRBJ2-7; 8 bases match TRBD2. Germline CDR1 reads MRHNA; CDR2 reads SNTAGT. V was pared by 6 bases and J by 4 bases, with 11 bases of the junction left unmatched. The CDR3 sequence is 15 residues long.

The CDR3 protein is CASSSWTGGDTEAFF. The CDR3 DNA is TGTGCCAGCAGCTCCTGGACAGGGGGGGACACTGAAGCTTTCTTT. V gene TRBV7-2 combines with J gene TRBJ1-1, with 10 positions matching TRBD1. V shed 4 bases, J shed 3 bases, and the junction held 5 bases outside the gene matches. Germline V gene lookup returns CDR1 SGHTA and CDR2 FQGNSA. There are 15 residues in the CDR3.

The chain has TRBV20-1 and TRBJ2-3, with D hard to call. Trimming pared 4 bases from V and 6 bases from J, leaving 5 bases between. This CDR3 spans 10 amino acids. Germline V gives CDR1 DFQATT, CDR2 SNEGSKA (reference sequence). Here the CDR3 reads CSANMDTQYF. The CDR3, as DNA: TGCAGTGCTAATATGGATACGCAGTATTTT.

This clone was counted a single time. V and J are TRBV27 and TRBJ1-2, with D maybe TRBD1 (5 bases). The CDR3 runs 16 residues. Germline V CDR1 and CDR2: MNHEY, SMNVEV (reference sequence). V lost 6 bases and J lost 0, with 17 bases in between. The CDR3 DNA is TGTGCCAGCAGAAACCCCCTGGGGGGTTCTAACTATGGCTACACCTTC. It translates to CASRNPLGGSNYGYTF.

The chain carries TRBV6-1 and TRBJ2-1; the match to TRBD1 covers 7 bases. The trim removed 4 bases at V and 6 bases at J, leaving 3 bases unmatched. CDR1 is MNHNS and CDR2 is SASEGT in the germline V gene. The CDR3 is made up of 13 amino acids. The CDR3 spells CASSVGTANEQFF. The CDR3 nucleotides are TGTGCCAGCAGTGTCGGGACAGCCAATGAGCAGTTCTTC.

This chain uses TRBV18 with TRBJ2-3; tentatively, D is TRBD2 (6 bases). Germline CDR1 and CDR2: KGHSH and LQKENI. Trimming removed 3 bases from V and 0 bases from J, with 10 bases in between. The CDR3 loop spans 15 amino acids. The CDR3 spells CASSPLGGSTDTQYF. DNA of the CDR3: TGTGCCAGCTCACCCCTCGGAGGGAGCACAGATACGCAGTATTTT.

The V gene is TRBV6-1, the J gene TRBJ2-3; D may be TRBD1 (6 bases). CDR3 length: 13 amino acids. Germline V gene data show CDR1 as MNHNS and CDR2 as SASEGT. V was pared by 5 bases and J by 5 bases, with 11 bases between. The CDR3 DNA follows: TGTGCCAGCAGTAGGGGGTTGGAAGATACGCAGTATTTT. It yields the protein CASSRGLEDTQYF.

The V gene is TRBV9, the J gene TRBJ2-2; 8 bases line up with TRBD2. This CDR3 contains 16 residues. J gave up 3 bases and V 2 bases, and 6 bases lay outside the gene matches. CDR1 SGDLS and CDR2 YYNGEE come from the germline V gene. The CDR3 loop reads CASSVLGRGDTGELFF. The CDR3 nucleotides are TGTGCCAGCAGCGTGCTCGGGAGGGGGGACACCGGGGAGCTGTTTTTT.

The V and J genes are TRBV27 and TRBJ1-4; D not certain. Trimming removed 2 bases at V and 7 bases at J, with 14 bases between. Germline CDR1 reads MNHEY; CDR2 reads SMNVEV (reference sequence). CDR3 length equals 15 residues. CDR3 nucleotides: TGTGCCAGCAGTTTAGGTACGGGGTTACGTGAAAAACTGTTTTTT. Translation: CASSLGTGLREKLFF. The whole variable domain, filled in from reference TRBV27 and TRBJ1-4, reads EAQVTQNPRYLITVTGKKLTVTCSQNMNHEYMSWYRQDPGLGLRQIYYSMNVEVTDKGDVPEGYKVSRKEKRNFPLILESPSPNQTSLYFCASSLGTGLREKLFFGSGTQLSVL.

This clone was recorded a few times. The V gene is TRBV23-1, the J gene TRBJ2-7; TRBD1 agrees at 8 bases. TRBV23-1 is assigned to the ORF class and has an uncertain function. The ends lost 1 base at V and 1 base at J; junction bases unmatched: 3. The length of the CDR3 is 15 residues. In nucleotides, the CDR3 is TGCGCCAGCAGTCAATTTTGGACAGGGTCCTACGAGCAGTACTTC. Protein product: CASSQFWTGSYEQYF.

V gene TRBV5-1 combines with J gene TRBJ2-2, with D possibly being TRBD1 (6 bases). The V end lost 4 bases, the J end lost 0 bases, and 10 bases lay between the germline ends. The CDR3 contains 15 residues. Germline V gene data show CDR1 as SGHRS and CDR2 as YFSETQ. The CDR3 region is CASSTDSANTGELFF. The CDR3 nucleotides read TGCGCCAGCAGCACGGACAGCGCGAACACCGGGGAGCTGTTTTTT.

The rearrangement links TRBV5-8 to TRBJ1-4, with 8 bases identical to TRBD1. The CDR3 covers 14 residues. Per germline, CDR1 SGHTS and CDR2 YDEGEE. Losses at the gene ends were 3 bases for V and 8 bases for J; bases not matched to a gene: 6. This CDR3 is CASSSDRVGEKLFF. The CDR3 DNA sequence: TGTGCCAGCAGCTCGGACAGGGTGGGGGAAAAACTGTTTTTT.

The chain recombines TRBV4-1 with TRBJ2-3; the D gene is possibly TRBD2 (5 bases). The CDR3 length is 15 residues. Trimming took 1 base from V and 4 from J, leaving 12 bases between them. The germline V gene has CDR1 MGHRA and CDR2 YSYEKL. The CDR3 bases are TGCGCCAGCAGCCAAGGGGGTTTGCGGGCAGATACGCAGTATTTT. It encodes CASSQGGLRADTQYF.

Turning to this clone: The germline gene is not matched at one end of the junction; a read error may be the cause. The V gene is TRBV7-9, the J gene TRBJ2-2, with 7 bases aligning to TRBD2. The CDR3 extends over 16 amino acids. Germline V gene lookup returns CDR1 SEHNR and CDR2 FQNEAQ (reference sequence). CDR3: CSSSSAGLADAGELFF. DNA for the CDR3: TGTTCCAGCAGCTCTGCTGGGCTAGCGGATGCCGGGGAGCTGTTTTTT. The full variable domain, with the rest looked up from reference TRBV7-9 and TRBJ2-2, is DTGVSQNPRHKITKRGQNVTFRCDPISEHNRLYWYRQTLGQGPEFLTYFQNEAQLEKSRLLSDRFSAERPKGSFSTLEIQRTEQGDSAMYLCSSSSAGLADAGELFFGEGSRLTVL.

A single count supports this clone. The genes are TRBV2 and TRBJ2-3; 8 bases are a match to TRBD1. From germline, CDR1 is SNHLY and CDR2 FYNNEI. The CDR3 is made up of 15 amino acids. Unmatched junction bases numbered 8, after V lost 6 bases and J lost 3 bases. In DNA form, the CDR3 reads TGTGCCAGCAGCAAAGGACAGGGCGGAACAGATACGCAGTATTTT. Its protein is CASSKGQGGTDTQYF.

This chain connects TRBV7-6 to TRBJ2-1, with 8 bases matching TRBD2. V shed 5 bases, J shed 4 bases, and the junction held 7 bases outside the gene matches. The CDR3 spans 15 residues. The V gene's germline CDR1 is SGHVS and CDR2 FNYEAQ. The CDR3 DNA sequence: TGTGCCAGCAGCGTCCTAGCGGGCACTTACAATGAGCAGTTCTTC. It encodes CASSVLAGTYNEQFF.

The CDR3 reads CASSGWTSSYNEQFF. The CDR3 nucleotides read TGTGCCAGCAGTGGCTGGACTAGCAGCTACAATGAGCAGTTCTTC. J is TRBJ2-1 and V is TRBV6-1, with TRBD2 matching over 8 bases. Per germline, CDR1 MNHNS and CDR2 SASEGT. The CDR3 runs 15 residues. The V gene end was trimmed by 4 bases and the J gene end by 3 bases; junction bases not matched to a gene: 5.

J is TRBJ1-1 and V is TRBV29-1; 8 positions agree with TRBD1. Looked up from germline, CDR1 is SQVTM and CDR2 is ANQGSEA. The CDR3 is 15 amino acids. J lost 0 bases, V lost 2 bases, and 5 bases had no gene match. This chain's CDR3 is CSVERTGPMNTEAFF. The CDR3 nucleotides read TGCAGCGTTGAACGGACAGGGCCTATGAACACTGAAGCTTTCTTT.

The chain links TRBV30 to TRBJ2-7; tentative D call: TRBD2 (5 bases). This CDR3 has 13 residues. From germline, CDR1 is GTSNPN and CDR2 SVGIG (reference sequence). V was shortened by 0 bases and J by 7 bases, with 13 bases between the two germline ends. The CDR3 spells CAWSVLGRGEQYF. The DNA of the CDR3 is TGTGCCTGGAGTGTACTAGGGAGAGGGGAGCAGTACTTC.

The chain links TRBV6-4 to TRBJ2-7, with D perhaps matching TRBD1 (6 bases). CDR3 length equals 14 residues. The germline gives CDR1 MRHNA, CDR2 SNTAGT. V lost 6 bases to trimming and J lost 0 bases, with 12 bases between them. This CDR3 is CASRADRISYEQYF. In DNA, the CDR3 is TGTGCCAGCAGGGCCGACAGGATCTCCTACGAGCAGTACTTC.

This clone was counted between two and nine times. V and J are TRBV30 and TRBJ1-4; possibly TRBD1 for D (5 bases). The CDR3 spans 12 residues. Germline V gene sequence: CDR1 GTSNPN, CDR2 SVGIG (reference sequence). V gave up 4 bases and J gave up 14 bases, with 17 bases separating them. DNA for the CDR3: TGTGCCTGGACCCCCTTGGGGCGGCGGCTGTTTTTT. This translates into CAWTPLGRRLFF.

This clone turned up a few times. The chain recombines TRBV6-6 with TRBJ2-5, with TRBD2 matching over 10 bases. The CDR3 covers 16 residues. Looked up from germline, CDR1 is MNHNY and CDR2 is SVGAGI (reference sequence). With V trimmed by 0 bases and J by 5 bases, 6 bases remained unmatched. The CDR3 loop is CASSYSSGGAGETQYF. For the CDR3, the DNA is TGTGCCAGCAGTTACTCGAGCGGGGGGGCCGGCGAGACCCAGTACTTC.

The genes are TRBV4-3 and TRBJ2-7; 11 positions agree with TRBD1. CDR3 length: 17 residues. In germline, CDR1 is LGHNA, CDR2 YSLEER. V was clipped by 0 bases and J by 4 bases; unmatched bases: 8. This CDR3 reads CASSQDIRTGGVYEQYF. The CDR3 DNA is TGCGCCAGCAGCCAAGACATCCGGACAGGGGGCGTGTACGAGCAGTACTTC.

This chain uses TRBV2 with TRBJ1-5, with 9 bases lining up with TRBD1. Germline V CDR1 and CDR2: SNHLY, FYNNEI. V lost 0 bases, J lost 6 bases, and 9 bases stayed unmatched. The CDR3 is 17 amino acids. CDR3 DNA sequence: TGTGCCAGCAGTGAAGCGCATGGGACAGGGTCGGTTCAGCCCCAGCATTTT. Amino acids: CASSEAHGTGSVQPQHF.